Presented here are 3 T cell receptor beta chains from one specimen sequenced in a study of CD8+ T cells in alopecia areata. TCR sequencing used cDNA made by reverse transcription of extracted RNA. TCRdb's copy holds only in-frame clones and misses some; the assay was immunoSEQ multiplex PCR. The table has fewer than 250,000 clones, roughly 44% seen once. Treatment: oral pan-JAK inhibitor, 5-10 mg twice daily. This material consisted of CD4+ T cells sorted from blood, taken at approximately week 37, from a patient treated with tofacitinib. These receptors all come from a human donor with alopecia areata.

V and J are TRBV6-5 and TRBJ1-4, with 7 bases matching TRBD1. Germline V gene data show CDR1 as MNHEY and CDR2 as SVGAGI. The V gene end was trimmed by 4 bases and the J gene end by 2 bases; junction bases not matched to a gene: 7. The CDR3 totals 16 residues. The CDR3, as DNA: TGTGCCAGCAGTTTCACCGACAGGGACACTAATGAAAAACTGTTTTTT. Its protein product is CASSFTDRDTNEKLFF.

The CDR3 spells CATKGSRPTYEQYF. CDR3 nucleotides: TGTGCCACCAAAGGTAGCAGACCTACCTACGAGCAGTACTTC. The rearrangement uses TRBV2 and TRBJ2-7; D is uncertain. Trimming removed 10 bases from V and 2 bases from J, with 18 bases in between. Looked up from germline, CDR1 is SNHLY and CDR2 is FYNNEI. The CDR3 is made up of 14 amino acids.

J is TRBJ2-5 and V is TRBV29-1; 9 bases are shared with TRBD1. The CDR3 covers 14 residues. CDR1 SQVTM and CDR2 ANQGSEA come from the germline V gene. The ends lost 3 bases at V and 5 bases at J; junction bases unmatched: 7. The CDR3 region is CSVEGTTGGETQYF. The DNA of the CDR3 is TGCAGCGTTGAGGGAACGACAGGGGGGGAGACCCAGTACTTC.